This T cell receptor (beta chain) was identified in a study of cytomegalovirus exposure and HLA in healthy donors. The wider study: The approximately 120 validation repertoires, a later analysis reported, used the same platform as the approximately 700 first-cohort repertoires.

The assay was immunoSEQ multiplex PCR, and TCRdb's table has in-frame clones only and misses some. The sample yields roughly 330,000 clones, roughly nine tenths seen once. Germline CDR1 and CDR2: SGHRS and YFSETQ. The length of the CDR3 is 16 residues. V lost 4 bases and J lost 7; bases outside the gene matches: 9. On this clone itself: What it binds is not known.

The study's findings and limits: Cytomegalovirus-associated status was assigned to about 170 TCR beta chains. The tendency of first-cohort TCR clusters to co-occur in the 100 to 150 validation repertoires emerged from a later analysis. The authors confirmed in vitro that three CMV-associated chains were specific for CMV antigens.

The chain recombines TRBV5-1 with TRBJ2-1; TRBD2 aligns across 12 bases. The clonotype comes from a woman aged 25 to 39 in good health and CMV-seropositive. Sequencing input: PBMCs. The CDR3 bases are TGCGCCAGCAGCAGATCTAGCGGGGGGGCCGGGAATGAGCAGTTCTTC. This translates into CASSRSSGGAGNEQFF.